This T cell receptor beta chain was captured by sequencing in a study of beta chain features in type 1 diabetes. Investigators reverse transcribed all isolated RNA, so they sequenced expressed TCRB transcripts. The study sequenced naive, central memory and regulatory T cell samples to an average of about 3.57 million reads. Repertoires were generated with immunoSEQ multiplex PCR, while TCRdb's copy carries only in-frame clones and drops some. The sample lists around 190,000 clones; around 13% were seen once. The CDR3 sequence is 13 residues long. Germline V CDR1 and CDR2: MNHEY, SMNVEV (reference sequence). With 6 bases removed from V and 4 bases from J, the gap between germline ends came to 12 bases. Study-wide results and caveats: Across patients, naive, central memory and Treg TCRB repertoires exhibited apparently greater similarity than was observed across healthy donors. Cells with high TCR expression could be over-represented by cDNA sequencing. Individuals with type 1 diabetes displayed fewer insertions and more deletions at VDJ junctions.

This clone was seen a few times. Its cognate antigen is unknown. This sequence was found in a young woman in good health. Sequences were obtained from central memory CD4+ T cells from blood. The genes are TRBV27 and TRBJ2-5, with D possibly being TRBD1 (5 bases). The CDR3, as DNA: TGTGCCAGCAGGGCCTCAGGGATAGAGACCCAGTACTTC. It is translated as CASRASGIETQYF.